Following are 14 T cell receptor beta chains from one sample sequenced in a study of T cell responses to AZD1222 COVID-19 vaccine. Clones were sequenced by immunoSEQ multiplex PCR, and TCRdb holds only the in-frame ones, with some missing. The sample records more than 85,000 clones, around 85% being singletons. This specimen was peripheral blood, taken 28 days after the second AZD1222 dose. These receptors originate from an adult who received the AZD1222 COVID-19 vaccine.

The chain joins TRBV10-3 to TRBJ1-1; tentatively, D is TRBD1 (5 bases). Trimming pared 4 bases from V and 4 bases from J, leaving 13 bases between. Germline V lookup: CDR1 ENHRY, CDR2 SYGVKD. This CDR3 is built from 14 residues. CDR3 loop: CAISGGGFSTEAFF. The CDR3 region has the DNA TGTGCCATCAGTGGGGGCGGGTTCAGCACTGAAGCTTTCTTT.

The gene calls are TRBV3-1 (or the pseudogene TRBV3-2) and TRBJ2-1, with 8 bases lining up with TRBD1. Losses at the gene ends were 0 bases for V and 9 bases for J; bases not matched to a gene: 4. Germline CDR1 is LGHDT and CDR2 is YNNKEL (reference sequence). The CDR3 runs 14 residues. CDR3 loop: CASSQDQGALEQFF. In DNA, the CDR3 is TGTGCCAGCAGCCAAGATCAGGGGGCGCTTGAGCAGTTCTTC.

The V and J genes are TRBV5-1 and TRBJ2-7, with 7 bases identical to TRBD2. Germline CDR1 SGHRS, CDR2 YFSETQ. The junction had 6 bases not matched to a gene; V was cut back by 4 bases and J by 2 bases. The CDR3 runs 14 residues. As DNA, the CDR3 is TGCGCCAGCAGCATGGGGGGGTATGCCTACGAGCAGTACTTC. Translation: CASSMGGYAYEQYF.

The rearrangement links TRBV23-1 to TRBJ1-1; 7 bases are a match to TRBD1. TRBV23-1 is noted as an ORF with a role that remains uncertain. The CDR3 extends over 15 amino acids. The ends lost 10 bases at V and 5 bases at J; junction bases unmatched: 16. CDR3 in DNA: TGCGCCAACCCAAAGTGGGGAGGGGGCTGGACTGAAGCTTTCTTT. Encoded protein: CANPKWGGGWTEAFF.

V is TRBV11-3 and J is TRBJ1-1; 8 nucleotides agree with TRBD1. The CDR3 length is 14 residues. Trimming cost V 5 bases and J 5 bases; bases outside gene matches: 7. Per the germline V gene, CDR1 is SGHNT and CDR2 is YENEEA. Here the CDR3 DNA reads TGTGCCAGCAGCCCGACAGGGGTGAGGACTGAAGCTTTCTTT. It translates to CASSPTGVRTEAFF.

The count of this clone is one. The rearrangement links TRBV24-1 to TRBJ2-3; TRBD1 or TRBD2 may be the D gene (6 bases each). This CDR3 is 14 amino acids long. Germline V gene sequence: CDR1 KGHDR, CDR2 SFDVKD. The CDR3 region is CASAEGGRTDTQYF. The CDR3 coding sequence is TGTGCTTCCGCGGAGGGGGGCCGCACAGATACGCAGTATTTT.

The gene calls are TRBV4-1 and TRBJ2-3; D not certain. V lost 2 bases and J lost 0, with 15 bases in between. CDR3 length equals 17 residues. Per the germline V gene, CDR1 is MGHRA and CDR2 is YSYEKL. The CDR3 bases are TGCGCCAGCAGCCAACCTAAAGGCCAGAGGAGCACAGATACGCAGTATTTT. Translation: CASSQPKGQRSTDTQYF.

This chain links TRBV6-5 with TRBJ2-7; 7 bases align to TRBD2. This CDR3 has 15 amino acids. V was clipped by 6 bases and J by 3 bases; unmatched bases: 11. CDR1 and CDR2 from the germline V gene are MNHEY and SVGAGI. The DNA for the CDR3 is TGTGCCAGCAGGGGAGGGCAGGATCCAGGCTACGAGCAGTACTTC. Its protein product is CASRGGQDPGYEQYF.

The rearrangement uses TRBV9 and TRBJ1-1, with a possible D match to TRBD1 (5 bases). Germline V CDR1 and CDR2: SGDLS, YYNGEE. CDR3 length equals 17 residues. The V gene lost 4 bases and the J gene lost 4 bases, with 23 bases spanning the gap. The CDR3 coding sequence is TGTGCCAGCAGCCCCCCGGTGGGGCGGTGGAACCCCACTGAAGCTTTCTTT. Residues: CASSPPVGRWNPTEAFF.

The chain combines TRBV3-1 (or the pseudogene TRBV3-2) with TRBJ2-1; D might be TRBD2 (5 bases). The germline V and J ends were trimmed by 3 bases and 7 bases, with 16 bases remaining between them. CDR1 and CDR2 from the germline V gene are LGHDT and YNNKEL (reference sequence). There are 15 residues in the CDR3. CDR3 DNA sequence: TGTGCCAGCAGCCACCGCAGCGGATTTCCAAATGAGCAGTTCTTC. It encodes CASSHRSGFPNEQFF.

This rearrangement joins TRBV27 to TRBJ1-1; D is uncertain. This CDR3 is 13 amino acids long. Per germline, CDR1 MNHEY and CDR2 SMNVEV (reference sequence). The V end was cut by 3 bases, the J end by 2 bases, with 7 bases between. CDR3 loop: CASSLGHNTEAFF. CDR3 DNA: TGTGCCAGCAGTTTGGGTCATAACACTGAAGCTTTCTTT.

The genes are TRBV3-1 (or the pseudogene TRBV3-2) and TRBJ1-4; D is uncertain. V was pared by 1 base and J by 14 bases, with 14 bases between. This CDR3 has 13 amino acids. The germline gives CDR1 LGHDT, CDR2 YNNKEL (reference sequence). The CDR3 region is CASSQGLPSRLFF. The CDR3 DNA follows: TGTGCCAGCAGCCAAGGCTTGCCTTCGCGGCTGTTTTTT.

The V gene is TRBV11-2, the J gene TRBJ2-7, with TRBD2 as a possible D gene (6 bases). Trimming took 4 bases from V and 2 from J, leaving 9 bases between them. CDR1 is SGHAT, CDR2 FQNNGV, per germline. The CDR3 covers 13 residues. CDR3 loop: CASSSSATYEQYF. CDR3 in DNA: TGTGCCAGCAGCTCTAGCGCCACCTACGAGCAGTACTTC.

This clone was counted a single time. The rearrangement uses TRBV20-1 and TRBJ1-2; TRBD1 matches at 10 bases. V lost 3 bases to trimming and J lost 5 bases; unmatched junction nucleotides: 9. The CDR3 totals 15 residues. CDR1 is DFQATT and CDR2 is SNEGSKA in the germline V gene (reference sequence). CDR3 sequence reads: CSASTSTGGFYGYTF. For the CDR3, the DNA is TGCAGTGCTAGTACTTCGACAGGGGGCTTTTATGGCTACACCTTC.